This TCR beta chain was recovered during a study of cytomegalovirus exposure and HLA in healthy donors. Study-level results: TCR beta V segments were, for the most part, productive about 87% or about 30% of the time in an earlier analysis.

The primer mix had 60 Vbeta and 13 Jbeta primers. As originally analysed: About 11 million shared chains were among the approximately 82 million unique TCR beta chains that a later analysis counted. The assay was immunoSEQ multiplex PCR, and TCRdb's table has in-frame clones only and misses some. That table is the source of V, J and clone size, and D and trimming were worked out from the DNA. The top ten hold over 6% of the sample, which has 73,000 or so clones, around 78% seen once. This CDR3 is built from 15 residues. After removal of 5 bases from V and 3 bases from J, the junction contained 7 bases not matched to a gene. Germline V gene lookup returns CDR1 SEHNR and CDR2 FQNEAQ (reference sequence). Concerning this clone: Its target is unknown.

Sequencing was carried out using PBMCs. The receptor's source is a man aged 50 to 60 in good health and CMV-seronegative. The chain carries TRBV7-9 and TRBJ2-5, with TRBD2 identical over 9 bases. CDR3 sequence: CASSPPGTSKETQYF. CDR3 in DNA: TGTGCCAGCAGCCCACCGGGGACTAGCAAAGAGACCCAGTACTTC.